These 2 T cell receptor beta chains were sequenced from one sample in a study of shared clonotypes between healthy human individuals. The method was immunoSEQ multiplex PCR; TCRdb's version includes in-frame clones alone and lacks a portion of them. In the table there are around 2.1 million clones, under 95% of which are singletons. As defined, naive CD8 cells were CD45RO-negative and positively selected for CCR7, with terminally differentiated effector memory CD45RA+ cells excluded. Material: naive CD8+ T cells from PBMCs. The receptors were sampled from a man in his late teens or twenties in good health. Some clones in this sample may be carry-over from other donors' samples.

CDR3 in DNA: TGCAGCGTTGAGGGGACAGGGCTTGGGTCCTACAATGAGCAGTTCTTC. Its protein is CSVEGTGLGSYNEQFF. V usage is TRBV29-1 and J usage is TRBJ2-1, with 9 bases identical to TRBD1. Per the germline V gene, CDR1 is SQVTM and CDR2 is ANQGSEA. The V segment lost 3 bases and the J segment 1 base; nucleotides outside the gene matches: 7. The CDR3 spans 16 residues.

J is TRBJ2-3 and V is TRBV7-6; D call uncertain. The CDR3 is made up of 15 amino acids. The germline gives CDR1 SGHVS, CDR2 FNYEAQ. The V end was cut by 1 base, the J end by 4 bases, with 12 bases between. The DNA for the CDR3 is TGTGCCAGCAGCTTAGGAACCCTAACCGCAGATACGCAGTATTTT. As protein: CASSLGTLTADTQYF.